This T cell receptor (beta chain) appears in the sequencing data of a study of blood T cell repertoires in COVID-19 (dated by TCRdb to about 2020). About the full investigation: Samples from collaborators originated in the United States, Italy and Spain and spanned both the acute and convalescent phases of COVID-19. Nearly every sample came with metadata listing a de-identified subject ID, COVID-19 status, age in years and sex. The repertoires were released in a freely available public database meant as a resource for research on the immune response to SARS-CoV-2. The prospective study material was composed of cDNA or gDNA derived from T cells, B-cell-depleted T cells, or PBMCs. Where HLA class I and class II types were available, the types were taken from metadata supplied by the sample provider, not from assay-based typing. Subjects who had been exposed to COVID-19, were actively infected with it, or had recovered from it provided the deeply sampled blood TCRbeta repertoires that made up the dataset. Samples came from the ongoing ImmuneRACE study (first 160 participants) plus 1,254 subjects from 6 global collaborators.

To note about this clone: The antigen it recognizes is unknown. It has no much larger one-base neighbor in the sample; base qualities were not kept.

CDR3 length: 21 amino acids, cysteine to phenylalanine. Just CDR3 DNA is preserved here, 63 bases in frame from base 1. The immunoSEQ Assay, a bias-controlled multiplex PCR, was used to amplify TCRbeta CDR3 regions from genomic DNA. Per the original workflow: Nucleated cell counts per sample were estimated from amplification of reference gene primers within the assay. Sequence reads were collapsed and filtered to measure the absolute abundance of every unique TCRbeta CDR3 rearrangement. For each sample, productive Simpson clonality was calculated as the square root of Simpson's diversity index over productive rearrangements. The table comes from immuneACCESS by way of TCRdb, which keeps in-frame sequences with V and J called. Part of the clones is missing from these tables; in studies checked, under half for an unresolved V gene and the rest for unknown reasons. V and J calls and clone size follow that table, whereas D and trimming were derived from the DNA. The sample data list fewer than 400,000 clones, and 75% to 90% of these were observed just once. The top ten hold approximately 5% of the sample.

Points the paper makes about the study in general: The quantity of clinical and demographic metadata differed by source and by participant and was supplied without curation.

Enrolling through a virtual design, the prospective study's participants ranged in age from roughly 18 to 89 years and lived across around 25 United States geographic areas. In the prospective study, participants were assigned to cohorts based on the clinical history participants reported in a screening survey and a study questionnaire. For ImmuneRACE Cohort 3, a participant was defined as recovered based on two consecutive negative NP/OP PCR tests, clearance by a healthcare professional, or resolution of symptoms. In the prospective study, whole blood, serum and a nasopharyngeal or oropharyngeal swab were collected from each participant by mobile phlebotomists. Additional blood draws and questionnaires over an approximately two-month period could optionally be provided by prospective study participants. Prospective study blood samples were shipped either frozen or at room temperature before DNA extraction.

The sequence joins TRBV21-1 to TRBJ2-5; TRBD2, the table's D call, was not compared with the DNA. TRBV21-1 is recorded as a pseudogene. This receptor was obtained from a man aged 55 to 70 who had recovered from COVID-19. Sequences were obtained from PBMCs or T cells enriched from blood (not recorded which). The DNA sequence is TGTGCCAGCAGCAAAGGGGGGAACAGGGGACTAGCGAGATGGGTCGAGGAGACCCAGTACTTC. It specifies CASSKGGNRGLARWVEETQYF.